This T cell receptor beta chain was identified in a study of control samples from healthy donors and cancer patients. Using immunoSEQ multiplex PCR, the repertoire was profiled, and TCRdb retains in-frame clones only, with some absent. The table has about 190,000 clones, about 90% seen once. Trimming stripped 1 base from V and 8 bases from J, with 11 bases between. This CDR3 is 13 amino acids long. Germline assignment: CDR1 LGHDT and CDR2 YNNKEL (reference sequence). V gene TRBV3-1 (or the pseudogene TRBV3-2) combines with J gene TRBJ1-1, with D possibly being TRBD1 (6 bases). This TCR was recovered from a young man in good health. Specimen: blood. The CDR3 coding sequence is TGTGCCAGCAGCCAAGCGGACAGTTTAGAAGCTTTCTTT. Encoded protein: CASSQADSLEAFF.